This TCR beta chain was recovered during a study of control samples from healthy donors and cancer patients (dated by TCRdb to the early 2020s). The germline V gene sets CDR1 to MRHNA and CDR2 to SNTAGT. V gives up 3 bases and J gives up 6 bases, and the segment between their germline ends measures 9 bases. From the cysteine through the phenylalanine, the CDR3 covers 13 amino acids. Of all the DNA, just the CDR3 is kept, 39 bases in frame from base 1. The library was generated by the immunoSEQ multiplex PCR assay. Sourced from immuneACCESS, this table was stored by TCRdb with only in-frame sequences that have V and J called. A share of the clones is absent; for the studies checked, an unresolved V gene accounts for under half, and the remainder has no known explanation. Here the sample has 98,000 or so clones; approximately 80% occur a single time. Approximately 6.7% of the sample comes from the top ten.

Notes on this clone: Its recognized antigen is unknown. There are no base qualities to consult, and no much larger clone falls within one base.

The sequence was obtained from a man between 18 and 29 years old in good health. Specimen: blood. The chain is assembled from TRBV6-4 and TRBJ2-1; the D gene assignment is ambiguous. At the DNA level, the sequence is TGTGCCAGCAGTGAACTAAACAGCAATGAGCAGTTCTTC. Translation gives CASSELNSNEQFF.